This T cell receptor (beta chain) was profiled in a study of beta chain features in type 1 diabetes (dated by TCRdb to 2017 to 2018). Regarding the complete study: Mean age, gender distribution, total cell number and subset yield did not differ between patients and healthy donors. Across all samples, around 99 million sorted cells were examined, and cell number per subset correlated strongly with RNA yield. The study compared TCRB repertoires of sorted circulating CD4+ T cell subsets between recently diagnosed type 1 diabetes patients and matched healthy donors. Naive and central memory subsets were obtained from all 28 donors, but regulatory and stem cell-like memory subsets were isolated from only 8 patients and roughly eight healthy donors. Points the paper makes about the study in general: Because cDNA was sequenced instead of genomic DNA, highly expressing activated cells could be over-represented, though the groups showed no difference in activation or CD3 levels. Shorter templates might be favored by PCR, yet because patient and control samples were amplified and corrected together, any such skew would affect both groups equally. In all four CD4+ subsets, TCRB CDR3 length was moderately but significantly shorter in type 1 diabetes patients. Naive, central memory and regulatory TCRB repertoires appeared more similar among patients than among healthy donors. At VDJ recombination sites, type 1 diabetes patients had fewer insertions and more deleted nucleotides, which implies abnormalities in thymic rearrangement. HLA sub-analyses involved small numbers of individuals, so any influence of HLA type on TCRB rearrangement remained unresolved.

CDR1 and CDR2 (ENHRY, SYGVKD) derive from the germline V gene. A distance of 15 bases separates the germline ends of V and J, which lose 2 bases and 3 bases respectively. The CDR3 holds 16 amino acids from the cysteine to the phenylalanine. The read is trimmed to its CDR3 DNA, 48 bases read in frame from base 1. Note on this clone: Its antigen remains unidentified. No base quality information exists; no much larger clone differs at one position.

A single peripheral blood draw of approximately 110 mL on average was collected from each donor into heparinised tubes. Naive, central memory, regulatory and stem cell-like memory CD4+ T cells were sorted on a BD FACSAria II using a panel including CD45RO, CCR7, CD25, CD127, CD95 and CD27. A purity above 95% was achieved for all sorted populations. PBMCs were isolated immediately by Lymphoprep density gradient centrifugation and stained directly without culture. Samples were stained and sorted in pairs, with one healthy donor and one patient per experiment, so that batch effects were minimized. The entire amount of isolated RNA was reverse transcribed using the High Capacity cDNA Reverse Transcription Kit, so the sequenced TCRB transcripts were expressed ones. Deep immunoSEQ sequencing was applied to naive, central memory and regulatory T cell samples, giving an average of about 3.6 million total reads per sample. Sorted cells were lysed in RLT buffer, and RNA was extracted using DNase-treated RNeasy Micro or Mini kits according to cell number. Each cell subset was processed separately to prevent cross-contamination, with patient and healthy donor samples processed together. TCRB sequences were amplified from cDNA with the immunoSEQ multiplex PCR, producing 87-bp fragments spanning the CDR3 region. Amplicons were sequenced on the Illumina HiSeq platform. The paper's data handling went like this. Synthetic template baselines were used to correct PCR bias computationally, reads within Hamming distance 2 were collapsed together, and singletons that could not be merged were discarded. Reads were aligned to IMGT to assign V, D and J genes, CDR3 length, and insertions or deletions at six rearrangement sites. Within each subset, clonotype counts were normalized to the number of sorted cells before true diversity and Gini coefficients were calculated with the tcR R package. The overlap coefficient, calculated on TCRB nucleotide sequences, was used to measure repertoire sharing. As a proxy for the pre-selection repertoire, out-of-frame TCRB sequences from naive cells were analyzed. Sourced from immuneACCESS, this table was stored by TCRdb with only in-frame sequences that have V and J called. A share of the clones is absent; for the studies checked, an unresolved V gene accounts for under half, and the remainder has no known explanation. The V and J calls and clone size are taken from that table; D and trimming were inferred from the DNA. Here the sample has 900,000 or so clones; roughly a sixth occur a single time. Jointly, the top ten make up about 0.02% of the sample.

Sequencing was carried out using naive CD4+ T cells from blood. In the paper's terms, the cell subset or site label means: true naive CD4+ T cells. The TCR originated in a woman younger than 35 in good health. The chain is encoded by TRBV10-3 joined to TRBJ2-3, with TRBD2 perhaps the D gene, on 6 matching bases. The nucleotides are TGTGCCATCAGTGAGATGCCAGGGAGGAGTACAGATACGCAGTATTTT. Translated, it reads CAISEMPGRSTDTQYF.